These 2 T cell receptor beta chains came from one sample sequenced in a study of shared clonotypes between healthy human individuals. CD8 cells classed as naive were CD45RO-negative and positively selected for CCR7, excluding terminally differentiated effector memory CD45RA+ cells. Sequencing was performed with immunoSEQ multiplex PCR; in TCRdb, only in-frame clones are kept and a portion is missing. The profile shows under 2,000,000 clones, 85% to 95% of them singletons. Material: naive CD8+ T cells sorted from blood. All receptors come from a man in his late teens or twenties in good health.

The chain is built from TRBV2 and TRBJ1-2; tentative D call: TRBD1 (5 bases). Germline loops: CDR1 SNHLY, CDR2 FYNNEI. The CDR3 consists of 12 residues. Trimming took off 4 bases at V and 4 bases at J, with 7 bases between the two ends. The CDR3 sequence is CASSVDSYGYTF. Here the CDR3 DNA reads TGTGCCAGCAGTGTTGACAGCTATGGCTACACCTTC.

The chain recombines TRBV7-8 with TRBJ2-3; D gene ambiguous. V was trimmed by 1 base and J by 0 bases, leaving 11 bases between them. CDR1 and CDR2 (germline): SGHVS, FQNEAQ. This CDR3 is 16 amino acids long. The DNA for the CDR3 is TGTGCCAGCAGCTTAGATACAGTCTTTAGCACAGATACGCAGTATTTT. Protein sequence: CASSLDTVFSTDTQYF.